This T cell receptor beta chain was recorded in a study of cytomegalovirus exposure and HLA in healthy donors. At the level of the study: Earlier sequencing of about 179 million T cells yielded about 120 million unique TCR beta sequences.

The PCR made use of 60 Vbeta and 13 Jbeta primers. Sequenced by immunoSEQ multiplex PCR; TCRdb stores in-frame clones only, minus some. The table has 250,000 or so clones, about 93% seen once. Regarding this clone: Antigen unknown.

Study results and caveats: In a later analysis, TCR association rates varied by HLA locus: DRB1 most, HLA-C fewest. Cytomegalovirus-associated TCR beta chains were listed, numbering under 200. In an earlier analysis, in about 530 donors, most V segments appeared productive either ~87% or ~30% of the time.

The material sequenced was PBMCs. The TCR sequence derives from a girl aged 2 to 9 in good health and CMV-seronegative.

The CDR3 is CASGLVLGRENTEAFF. CDR3 in DNA: TGTGCTAGTGGTTTGGTGCTAGGCAGGGAGAACACTGAAGCTTTCTTT. V is TRBV12-5 and J is TRBJ1-1; perhaps TRBD1 as D (5 bases). This CDR3 has 16 amino acids. Germline V gene lookup returns CDR1 LGHNT and CDR2 FRNRAP. The V end lost 0 bases, the J end lost 1 base, and 12 bases lay between the germline ends.